The clone carrying this T cell receptor (beta chain) was seen a few times. Its antigen is unknown. TCRdb reprocessed the PCR reads with MiXCR, giving one entry per CDR3 protein. The sample records about 510,000 distinct CDR3 sequences, around 23% being singletons. The entry originates in a study of molecular identifiers for immune sequencing clone quantification. The V end lost 4 bases, the J end lost 6 bases, and 17 bases lay between the germline ends. Germline-derived CDR1 and CDR2 are SGHAT and FQNNGV. This CDR3 has 15 amino acids. Study-wide results and caveats: Over 97% of effector molecules, but under 1% in naive cells, were held by clones with more than 20 RNA copies. Underestimation of highly expanded clone sizes could arise where identical TCR molecules share a barcode.

V and J are TRBV11-2 and TRBJ2-3; D might be TRBD2 (6 bases). The sequence was obtained from a human donor in good health. Some libraries in this study had Jurkat cell RNA spiked in. The sample was naive CD8+ T cells from blood, with Jurkat cell RNA spiked in. Subset: FACS-sorted CD8+CD4-CCR7+CD45RA+ naive T cells. The CDR3 loop reads CASSSGWTSGDTQYF. As DNA, the CDR3 is TGTGCCAGCAGCTCAGGGTGGACAAGCGGGGATACGCAGTATTTT.